The 15 T cell receptor beta chains listed next were all sequenced from one sample in a study of T cell responses to AZD1222 COVID-19 vaccine. The assay was immunoSEQ multiplex PCR, and TCRdb's table has in-frame clones only and misses some. The sample holds about 150,000 clones, roughly nine tenths seen once. This material consisted of peripheral blood, taken 28 days after the second AZD1222 dose. The receptors stem from an adult who received the AZD1222 COVID-19 vaccine.

The chain employs TRBV5-1 and TRBJ2-1; D tentatively fits TRBD1 or TRBD2 (5 bases each). CDR1 and CDR2 from the germline V gene are SGHRS and YFSETQ. The length of the CDR3 is 14 residues. V lost 3 bases and J lost 8, with 15 bases in between. CDR3 in amino acids: CASSSGLDYDEQFF. The DNA of the CDR3 is TGCGCCAGCAGCTCGGGGCTAGATTACGATGAGCAGTTCTTC.

The chain carries TRBV12-5 and TRBJ2-6, with TRBD1 matching 7 bases. The CDR3 has 20 amino acids. Unmatched junction bases numbered 13, after V lost 1 base and J lost 1 base. CDR1 is LGHNT and CDR2 is FRNRAP in the germline V gene. The CDR3 loop is CASGLDKPGQRRSGANVLTF. In DNA, the CDR3 is TGTGCTAGTGGTTTGGACAAACCGGGACAGCGACGGTCTGGGGCCAACGTCCTGACTTTC.

This clone appeared a single time. The chain joins TRBV6-5 to TRBJ2-5, with D possibly matching TRBD2 (5 bases). Germline V gives CDR1 MNHEY, CDR2 SVGAGI. This CDR3 is built from 13 residues. V was cut by 7 bases and J by 5 bases, with 14 bases left in between. The CDR3 DNA reads TGTGCCAGCAATCTACTAGTCGGGGAGACCCAGTACTTC. It encodes CASNLLVGETQYF.

The chain combines TRBV5-4 with TRBJ2-3; D is unclear. Germline V gene data show CDR1 as SGHNT and CDR2 as YYREEE (reference sequence). V gave up 4 bases and J gave up 1 base, with 10 bases separating them. The CDR3 consists of 14 residues. Written as DNA, the CDR3 is TGTGCCAGCAGCCACACGGGCGGCACAGATACGCAGTATTTT. It is translated as CASSHTGGTDTQYF.

The chain carries TRBV9 and TRBJ1-2; 9 nucleotides match TRBD1. Trimming removed 0 bases from V and 8 bases from J; junction bases left unmatched: 5. The CDR3 totals 14 residues. The germline CDR1 and CDR2 sequences are SGDLS and YYNGEE. The CDR3, as DNA: TGTGCCAGCAGCGTAGACAGGGGGCGCGGGGGCTACACCTTC. Residues: CASSVDRGRGGYTF.

The rearrangement joins TRBV7-9 to TRBJ1-4; D may be TRBD1 (5 bases). Germline CDR1 SEHNR, CDR2 FQNEAQ (reference sequence). The CDR3 spans 16 residues. V lost 5 bases and J 0 bases, leaving 13 bases between the germline ends. The CDR3, as DNA: TGTGCCAGCAGCAGAGCCCAGGGTGCAACTAATGAAAAACTGTTTTTT. Protein product: CASSRAQGATNEKLFF. The full variable domain, with the rest looked up from reference TRBV7-9 and TRBJ1-4, is DTGVSQNPRHKITKRGQNVTFRCDPISEHNRLYWYRQTLGQGPEFLTYFQNEAQLEKSRLLSDRFSAERPKGSFSTLEIQRTEQGDSAMYLCASSRAQGATNEKLFFGSGTQLSVL.

V is TRBV18 and J is TRBJ2-7; TRBD1 matches 8 bases. V shed 2 bases and J 6 bases; nucleotides not matched to a gene: 9. This CDR3 is built from 15 residues. Germline V gene lookup returns CDR1 KGHSH and CDR2 LQKENI. The DNA for the CDR3 is TGTGCCAGCTCACCAGGGAGAGGGACAGGAGGCGAGCAGTACTTC. It translates to CASSPGRGTGGEQYF.

This rearrangement joins TRBV28 to TRBJ1-5; D is ambiguous. From germline, CDR1 is MDHEN and CDR2 SYDVKM. The CDR3 contains 14 residues. Between the trimmed V and J ends, which lost 3 bases and 0 bases, there was a span of 6 bases. The CDR3 nucleotides are TGTGCCAGCAGTTTCCGGATTAGCAATCAGCCCCAGCATTTT. Amino acid sequence: CASSFRISNQPQHF.

This clone was counted a single time. This sequence joins TRBV24-1 and TRBJ1-6, with TRBD1 matching over 7 bases. This CDR3 region has 20 residues. Germline V gene sequence: CDR1 KGHDR, CDR2 SFDVKD. With V trimmed by 9 bases and J by 4 bases, 23 bases remained unmatched. CDR3 DNA: TGTGCCACCTCCTCCCATACTAACTCGACAGGGTACAGGTATAATTCACCCCTCCACTTT. It encodes CATSSHTNSTGYRYNSPLHF.

The chain is built from TRBV2 and TRBJ1-1, with 8 bases that match TRBD1. The CDR3 contains 12 residues. Looked up from germline, CDR1 is SNHLY and CDR2 is FYNNEI. With 7 bases clipped from V and 8 bases from J, the junction kept 6 bases outside the gene matches. The CDR3 DNA follows: TGTGCCAGCACAGGGGGCATAGCGGAAGCTTTCTTT. It translates to CASTGGIAEAFF.

The gene calls are TRBV2 and TRBJ1-2; TRBD1 agrees at 10 bases. V trimming: 9 bases; J trimming: 5 bases; junction bases outside the gene matches: 9. The CDR3 extends over 14 amino acids. From germline, CDR1 is SNHLY and CDR2 FYNNEI. The CDR3 DNA is TGTGCCAGTTTAAAACCGGGACAGGGGTATGGCTACACCTTC. As protein: CASLKPGQGYGYTF.

This chain joins TRBV6-2 or TRBV6-3 and TRBJ1-6, with 8 bases lining up with TRBD1. The CDR3 runs to 14 residues. The junction had 12 bases not matched to a gene; V was cut back by 6 bases and J by 14 bases. Per the germline V gene, CDR1 is MNHEY and CDR2 is SVGEGT. The CDR3 loop reads CASSTGGTGRTLHF. As DNA, the CDR3 is TGTGCCAGCAGCACGGGGGGGACAGGCCGGACCCTCCACTTT.

The sample holds one count of this clone. The chain has TRBV3-1 (or the pseudogene TRBV3-2) and TRBJ2-7, with D perhaps TRBD1 (6 bases). The CDR3 is 16 residues long. Deletions cut 1 base from V and 3 bases from J, with 16 bases between. The germline gives CDR1 LGHDT, CDR2 YNNKEL (reference sequence). The CDR3 loop is CASSQVWDNTFYEQYF. The CDR3 DNA reads TGTGCCAGCAGCCAAGTCTGGGACAACACATTCTACGAGCAGTACTTC.

This chain connects TRBV6-5 to TRBJ1-2; no definite D call. Per germline, CDR1 MNHEY and CDR2 SVGAGI. The CDR3 runs to 11 residues. The V end was cut by 6 bases, the J end by 9 bases, with 11 bases between. CDR3 DNA: TGTGCCAGCAGCCTAGGTTTGCGCTACACCTTC. It yields the protein CASSLGLRYTF.

The genes are TRBV9 and TRBJ2-1, with 7 bases that match TRBD2. The germline V gene has CDR1 SGDLS and CDR2 YYNGEE. The CDR3 consists of 12 residues. Trimming removed 4 bases from V and 9 bases from J; junction bases left unmatched: 4. Here the CDR3 reads CASSPRGVEQFF. In DNA form, the CDR3 reads TGTGCCAGCAGCCCTCGGGGGGTTGAGCAGTTCTTC. Using reference TRBV9 and TRBJ2-1 for the parts outside the CDR3, the full variable domain is DSGVTQTPKHLITATGQRVTLRCSPRSGDLSVYWYQQSLDQGLQFLIQYYNGEERAKGNILERFSAQQFPDLHSELNLSSLELGDSALYFCASSPRGVEQFFGPGTRLTVL.